Below, 17 T cell receptor beta chains from the same sample are listed, as sequenced in a study of cytomegalovirus exposure and HLA in healthy donors. The primer mix had 60 Vbeta and 13 Jbeta primers. Data came from immunoSEQ multiplex PCR; TCRdb stores just in-frame clones and leaves some out. The sample gives 150,000 to 200,000 clones, about three quarters of which show up once; about 1.9% is in the top ten. The sequenced sample consisted of PBMCs. Source of these receptors: a female donor in good health and CMV-seronegative.

The table lists this clone with a few counts. This rearrangement joins TRBV7-2 to TRBJ1-2, with 9 positions matching TRBD1. V lost 3 bases, J lost 8 bases, and 10 bases stayed unmatched. The CDR3 has 15 amino acids. The germline CDR1 and CDR2 sequences are SGHTA and FQGNSA. The CDR3 region has the DNA TGTGCCAGCAGCTTCCAGATTACCGGGACAGGGGGCTACACCTTC. Amino acid sequence: CASSFQITGTGGYTF.

The chain employs TRBV7-9 and TRBJ1-1, with D uncertain. Between the trimmed V and J ends, which lost 4 bases and 0 bases, there was a span of 6 bases. The CDR3 is made up of 13 amino acids. Germline V lookup: CDR1 SEHNR, CDR2 FQNEAQ (reference sequence). The CDR3 nucleotides are TGTGCCAGCAGCTCAGTCGTGAACACTGAAGCTTTCTTT. Its protein is CASSSVVNTEAFF.

This clone was counted only a few times. The chain has TRBV4-1 and TRBJ2-4; D is ambiguous. The CDR3 length is 16 residues. V was pared by 1 base and J by 0 bases, with 10 bases between. Germline assignment: CDR1 MGHRA and CDR2 YSYEKL. This CDR3 reads CASSQVASLAKNIQYF. The CDR3 bases are TGCGCCAGCAGCCAAGTCGCCAGTCTAGCCAAAAACATTCAGTACTTC.

The rearrangement uses TRBV15 and TRBJ2-5; no clear D. Deletions cut 5 bases from V and 1 base from J, with 8 bases between. The CDR3 runs 13 residues. Germline CDR1 reads LNHNV; CDR2 reads YYDKDF (reference sequence). Written as DNA, the CDR3 is TGTGCCACCAGCCGGCGGTTCCAAGAGACCCAGTACTTC. Amino acids: CATSRRFQETQYF.

V gene TRBV5-6 combines with J gene TRBJ2-3; D not resolved. CDR1 and CDR2 (germline): SGHDT, YYEEEE. V dropped 4 bases and J dropped 5 bases, with 14 bases sitting between them. The CDR3 covers 14 residues. Here the CDR3 reads CASSPGWVEDTQYF. The CDR3 bases are TGTGCCAGCAGCCCCGGGTGGGTCGAAGATACGCAGTATTTT.

This chain links TRBV30 with TRBJ1-2; no definite D call. This CDR3 spans 16 amino acids. Germline lookup yields CDR1 GTSNPN and CDR2 SVGIG (reference sequence). The V end lost 2 bases, the J end lost 5 bases, and 21 bases lay between the germline ends. The CDR3 reads CAWSLEWEAASYGYTF. For the CDR3, the DNA is TGTGCCTGGAGTCTCGAGTGGGAGGCAGCTTCTTATGGCTACACCTTC.

Of note for this clone: The junction shows a germline mismatch at one end, possibly a read error. J is TRBJ1-5 and V is TRBV2; TRBD1 aligns across 10 bases. This CDR3 has 16 residues. CDR1 is SNHLY and CDR2 is FYNNEI in the germline V gene. In DNA form, the CDR3 reads TGTGCCAGCAGGGAAGACAGGGGGCGCGGGAATCAGCCCCAGCATTTT. Translating it yields CASREDRGRGNQPQHF.

The gene calls are TRBV13 and TRBJ2-7, with unresolved D. From germline, CDR1 is PRHDT and CDR2 FYEKMQ (reference sequence). Trimming removed 3 bases at V and 0 bases at J, with 18 bases between. The CDR3 length is 17 residues. The CDR3, as DNA: TGTGCCAGCAGCTTCCGAGACCACGACTGGAGCTCCTACGAGCAGTACTTC. Its translation: CASSFRDHDWSSYEQYF.

The V and J genes are TRBV7-9 and TRBJ1-3, with TRBD1 identical over 7 bases. The V and J ends lost 5 bases and 3 bases, in that order; junction bases with no gene match: 13. CDR3 length: 17 amino acids. Germline V gene sequence: CDR1 SEHNR, CDR2 FQNEAQ (reference sequence). CDR3 sequence (DNA): TGTGCCAGCAGCCCCCTGGGTGGGACAGCATTTGGAAACACCATATATTTT. This translates into CASSPLGGTAFGNTIYF.

The V and J genes are TRBV11-3 and TRBJ1-2; no clear D gene. This CDR3 has 13 amino acids. Per germline, CDR1 SGHNT and CDR2 YENEEA. The germline V and J ends were trimmed by 5 bases and 7 bases, with 14 bases remaining between them. The CDR3 DNA is TGTGCCAGCAGCCCCGGACTGCGCCTTGGCTACACCTTC. It specifies CASSPGLRLGYTF.

This clone was seen only once. J is TRBJ1-3 and V is TRBV18; 9 nucleotides line up with TRBD1. V dropped 3 bases and J dropped 1; count of bases not matched to a gene: 10. The CDR3 has 18 residues. From germline, CDR1 is KGHSH and CDR2 LQKENI. CDR3 sequence reads: CASSPTSGQGKSGNTIYF. DNA for the CDR3: TGTGCCAGCTCACCTACGTCCGGACAGGGGAAGTCTGGAAACACCATATATTTT.

The chain couples TRBV11-2 to TRBJ2-3; TRBD2 matches 10 bases. Germline V gene sequence: CDR1 SGHAT, CDR2 FQNNGV. J lost 0 bases, V lost 3 bases, and 3 bases had no gene match. The CDR3 contains 16 residues. The CDR3 DNA sequence: TGTGCCAGCAGCTTGGGACTAGCGTTCAGCACAGATACGCAGTATTTT. As protein: CASSLGLAFSTDTQYF.

The gene calls are TRBV19 and TRBJ2-7, with D maybe TRBD2 (6 bases). V lost 5 bases to trimming and J lost 0 bases, with 14 bases between them. Germline lookup yields CDR1 LNHDA and CDR2 SQIVND (reference sequence). The CDR3 contains 15 residues. The CDR3 spells CASSLVEGLSYEQYF. The CDR3 nucleotides are TGTGCCAGTAGTCTAGTGGAGGGGCTCTCCTACGAGCAGTACTTC.

This rearrangement joins TRBV7-9 to TRBJ2-2; TRBD2 is a possible D gene (6 bases). V dropped 7 bases and J dropped 1 base, with 19 bases sitting between them. CDR1 and CDR2 (germline): SEHNR, FQNEAQ (reference sequence). The CDR3 is 17 amino acids. CDR3 in amino acids: CASTSLAGSGNTGELFF. For the CDR3, the DNA is TGTGCCAGCACCAGCCTGGCTGGTAGCGGGAACACCGGGGAGCTGTTTTTT.

J is TRBJ1-1 and V is TRBV5-1, with TRBD1 as a possible D gene (6 bases). Germline CDR1 is SGHRS and CDR2 is YFSETQ. This CDR3 has 14 residues. Trimming shortened V by 4 bases and J by 8 bases, and 18 bases separated the two germline ends. CDR3 bases: TGCGCCAGCAGCCTTACCCCAGGGGTGCTAGAAGCTTTCTTT. Residues: CASSLTPGVLEAFF.

V and J are TRBV2 and TRBJ2-7; the match to TRBD1 covers 7 bases. The junction had 12 bases not matched to a gene; V was cut back by 10 bases and J by 0 bases. There are 15 residues in the CDR3. CDR1 and CDR2 (germline): SNHLY, FYNNEI. CDR3 in DNA: TGTGCCACCATGAGGGAACAGGGGAGCTCCTACGAGCAGTACTTC. Amino acid sequence: CATMREQGSSYEQYF.

The chain has TRBV18 and TRBJ1-1; TRBD1 might be the D (5 bases). V dropped 2 bases and J dropped 7 bases, with 14 bases sitting between them. Germline V lookup: CDR1 KGHSH, CDR2 LQKENI. The CDR3 covers 14 residues. The chain's CDR3 is CASSPSQGIVEAFF. The CDR3 region has the DNA TGTGCCAGCTCACCAAGCCAGGGAATTGTTGAAGCTTTCTTT. Full variable domain (outside the CDR3, taken from reference TRBV18 and TRBJ1-1): NAGVMQNPRHLVRRRGQEARLRCSPMKGHSHVYWYRQLPEEGLKFMVYLQKENIIDESGMPKERFSAEFPKEGPSILRIQQVVRGDSAAYFCASSPSQGIVEAFFGQGTRLTVV.